Listed here are 2 T cell receptor beta chains from one sample, sequenced in a study of monozygotic twins with inflammatory bowel disease (dated by TCRdb to between 2017 and 2020). The library came from 5' RACE. This sample was sequenced with an Illumina HiSeq 2500. The reads, reprocessed by TCRdb, yield one row per CDR3 protein sequence and no DNA. This sample's table carries about 300,000 distinct CDR3 sequences. The biggest ten clones account for 5.5% to 6.5% of the sample. Sequenced input: blood. These receptors all stem from a human donor with ulcerative colitis or Crohn's disease, or a healthy co-twin of an affected twin (not recorded which).

The chain recombines TRBV29-1 with TRBJ2-3; the D gene TCRdb calls, TRBD1, cannot be checked with no DNA. CDR1 is SQVTM and CDR2 is ANQGSEA in the germline V gene. This CDR3 region has 14 residues. The CDR3 here is CSAAGAVRTDTQYF.

The chain has TRBV7-2 and TRBJ2-7; no DNA is available, so the TRBD1 call from TCRdb remains unchecked. Germline V gives CDR1 SGHTA, CDR2 FQGNSA. This CDR3 region has 14 residues. The CDR3 protein is CASTPVRIYYEQYF.